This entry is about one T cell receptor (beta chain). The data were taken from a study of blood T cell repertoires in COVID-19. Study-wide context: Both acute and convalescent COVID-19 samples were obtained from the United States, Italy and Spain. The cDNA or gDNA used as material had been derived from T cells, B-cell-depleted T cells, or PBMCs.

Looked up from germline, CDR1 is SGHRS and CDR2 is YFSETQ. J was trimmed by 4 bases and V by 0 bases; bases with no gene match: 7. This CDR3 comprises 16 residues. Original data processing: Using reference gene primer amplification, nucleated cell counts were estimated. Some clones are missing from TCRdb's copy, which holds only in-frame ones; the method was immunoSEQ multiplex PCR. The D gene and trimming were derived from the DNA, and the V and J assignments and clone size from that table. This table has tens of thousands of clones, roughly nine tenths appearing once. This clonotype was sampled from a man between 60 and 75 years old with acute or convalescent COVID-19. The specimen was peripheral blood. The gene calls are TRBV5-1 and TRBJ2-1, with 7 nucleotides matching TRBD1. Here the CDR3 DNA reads TGCGCCAGCAGCTTGGGGGCCTCAGGGGGATACAATGAGCAGTTCTTC. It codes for CASSLGASGGYNEQFF.